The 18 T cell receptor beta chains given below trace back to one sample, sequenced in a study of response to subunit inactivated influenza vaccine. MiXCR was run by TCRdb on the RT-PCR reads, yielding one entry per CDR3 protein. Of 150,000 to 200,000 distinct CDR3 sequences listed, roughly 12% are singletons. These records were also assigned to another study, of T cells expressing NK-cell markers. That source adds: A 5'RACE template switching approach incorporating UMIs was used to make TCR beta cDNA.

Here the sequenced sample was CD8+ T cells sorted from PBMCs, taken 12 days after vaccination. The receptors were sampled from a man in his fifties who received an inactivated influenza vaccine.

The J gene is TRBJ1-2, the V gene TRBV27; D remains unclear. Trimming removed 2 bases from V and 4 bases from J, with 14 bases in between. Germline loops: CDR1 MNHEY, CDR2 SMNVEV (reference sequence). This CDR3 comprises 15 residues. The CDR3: CASSLTEQPTYGYTF. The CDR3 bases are TGTGCCAGCAGTTTAACAGAACAACCAACCTATGGCTACACCTTC.

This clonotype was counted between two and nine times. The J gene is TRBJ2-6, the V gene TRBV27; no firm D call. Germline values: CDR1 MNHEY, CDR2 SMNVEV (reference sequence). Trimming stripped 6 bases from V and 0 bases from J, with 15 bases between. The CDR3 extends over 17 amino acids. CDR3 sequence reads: CASSPLRINSGANVLTF. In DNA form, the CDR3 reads TGTGCCAGCAGCCCTCTCCGAATTAACTCTGGGGCCAACGTCCTGACTTTC. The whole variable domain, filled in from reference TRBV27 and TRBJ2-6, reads EAQVTQNPRYLITVTGKKLTVTCSQNMNHEYMSWYRQDPGLGLRQIYYSMNVEVTDKGDVPEGYKVSRKEKRNFPLILESPSPNQTSLYFCASSPLRINSGANVLTFGAGSRLTVL.

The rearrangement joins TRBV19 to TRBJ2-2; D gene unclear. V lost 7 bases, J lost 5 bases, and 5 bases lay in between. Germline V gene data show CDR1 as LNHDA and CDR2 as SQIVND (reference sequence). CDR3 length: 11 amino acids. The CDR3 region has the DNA TGTGCCAGTACCGCTACCGGGGAGCTGTTTTTT. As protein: CASTATGELFF.

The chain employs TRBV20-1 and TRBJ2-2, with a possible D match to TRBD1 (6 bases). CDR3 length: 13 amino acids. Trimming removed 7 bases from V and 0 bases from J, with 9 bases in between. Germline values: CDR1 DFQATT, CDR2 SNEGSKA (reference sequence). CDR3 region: CSGQEANTGELFF. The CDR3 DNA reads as TGCAGTGGACAGGAGGCGAACACCGGGGAGCTGTTTTTT.

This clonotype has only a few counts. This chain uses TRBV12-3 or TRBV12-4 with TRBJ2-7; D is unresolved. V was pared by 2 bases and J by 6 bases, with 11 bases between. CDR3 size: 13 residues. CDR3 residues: CASSLHGPLEQYF. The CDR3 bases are TGTGCCAGCAGTTTACACGGACCTCTCGAGCAGTACTTC.

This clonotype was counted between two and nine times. The CDR3 nucleotides are TGTGCCAGCTCACCGGCCCGCGACATCACAGATACGCAGTATTTT. Its protein product is CASSPARDITDTQYF. This chain links TRBV18 with TRBJ2-3, with D hard to call. This CDR3 spans 15 amino acids. Germline V CDR1 and CDR2: KGHSH, LQKENI. V lost 3 bases and J 2 bases, leaving 12 bases between the germline ends.

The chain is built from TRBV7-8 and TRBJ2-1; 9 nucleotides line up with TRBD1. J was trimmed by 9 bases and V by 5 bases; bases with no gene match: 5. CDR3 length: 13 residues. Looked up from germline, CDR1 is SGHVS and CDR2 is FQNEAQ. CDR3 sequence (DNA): TGTGCCAGCAGCATCGACAGGGGGGGTGAGCAGTTCTTC. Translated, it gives CASSIDRGGEQFF.

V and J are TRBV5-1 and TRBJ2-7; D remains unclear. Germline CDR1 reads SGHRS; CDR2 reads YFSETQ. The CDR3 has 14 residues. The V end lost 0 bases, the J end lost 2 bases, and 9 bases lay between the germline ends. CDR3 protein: CASSLDIGTYEQYF. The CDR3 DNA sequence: TGCGCCAGCAGCTTGGACATAGGGACCTACGAGCAGTACTTC.

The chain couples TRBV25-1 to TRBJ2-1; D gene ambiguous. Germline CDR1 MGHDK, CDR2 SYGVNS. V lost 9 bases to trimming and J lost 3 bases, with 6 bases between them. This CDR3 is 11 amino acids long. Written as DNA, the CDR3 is TGTGCCAGGGACCGCTACAATGAGCAGTTCTTC. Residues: CARDRYNEQFF.

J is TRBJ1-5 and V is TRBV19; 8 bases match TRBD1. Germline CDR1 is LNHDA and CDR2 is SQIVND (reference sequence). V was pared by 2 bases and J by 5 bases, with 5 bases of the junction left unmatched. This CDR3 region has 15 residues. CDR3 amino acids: CASSIQGAPYQPQHF. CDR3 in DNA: TGTGCCAGTAGTATACAGGGGGCTCCTTATCAGCCCCAGCATTTT.

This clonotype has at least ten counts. The CDR3 coding sequence is TGCGCCAGCAGCCAGGACTTGATGTACCAAGAGACCCAGTACTTC. Translation: CASSQDLMYQETQYF. The chain recombines TRBV4-3 with TRBJ2-5, with D possibly being TRBD2 (5 bases). The V and J ends lost 3 bases and 0 bases respectively, with 11 bases between them. Looked up from germline, CDR1 is LGHNA and CDR2 is YSLEER. The length of the CDR3 is 15 residues.

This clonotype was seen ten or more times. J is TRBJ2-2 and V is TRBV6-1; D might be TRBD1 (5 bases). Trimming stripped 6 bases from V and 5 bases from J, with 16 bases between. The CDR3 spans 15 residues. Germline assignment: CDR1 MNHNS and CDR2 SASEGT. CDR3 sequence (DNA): TGTGCCAGCAGCAGAACAGGAGTACCGACCGGGGAGCTGTTTTTT. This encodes CASSRTGVPTGELFF.

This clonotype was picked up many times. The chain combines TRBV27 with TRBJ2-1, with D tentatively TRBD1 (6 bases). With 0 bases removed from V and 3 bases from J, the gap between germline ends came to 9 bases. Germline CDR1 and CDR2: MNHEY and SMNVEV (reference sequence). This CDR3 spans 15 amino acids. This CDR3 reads CASSLSGALYNEQFF. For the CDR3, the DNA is TGTGCCAGCAGTTTATCGGGGGCCCTCTACAATGAGCAGTTCTTC.

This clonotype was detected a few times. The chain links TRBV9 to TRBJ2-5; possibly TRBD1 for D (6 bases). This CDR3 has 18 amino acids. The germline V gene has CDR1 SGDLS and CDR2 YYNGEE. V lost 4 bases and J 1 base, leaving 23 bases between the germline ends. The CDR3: CASSTKMDSLVPQETQYF. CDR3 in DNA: TGTGCCAGCAGCACTAAGATGGACAGCTTGGTCCCCCAAGAGACCCAGTACTTC.

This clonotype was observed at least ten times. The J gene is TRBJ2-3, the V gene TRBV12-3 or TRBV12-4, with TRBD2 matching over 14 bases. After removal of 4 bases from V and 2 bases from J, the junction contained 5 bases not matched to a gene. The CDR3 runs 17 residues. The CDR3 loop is CASSSLGLAGDTDTQYF. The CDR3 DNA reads TGTGCCAGCAGTTCGCTGGGACTAGCGGGAGACACAGATACGCAGTATTTT.

The CDR3 DNA reads as TGTGCCAGCAGCTTAGAACTGCTAGCGGGGGGACTACGTGAGCAGTACTTC. This gives the protein CASSLELLAGGLREQYF. The chain joins TRBV11-2 to TRBJ2-7, with 11 positions matching TRBD2. Germline lookup yields CDR1 SGHAT and CDR2 FQNNGV. The CDR3 has 17 residues. V shed 0 bases and J 7 bases; nucleotides not matched to a gene: 11.

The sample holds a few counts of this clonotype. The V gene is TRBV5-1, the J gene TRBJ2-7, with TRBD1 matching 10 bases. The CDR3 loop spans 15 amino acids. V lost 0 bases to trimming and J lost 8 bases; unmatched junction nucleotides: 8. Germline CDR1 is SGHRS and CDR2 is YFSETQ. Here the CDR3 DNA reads TGCGCCAGCAGCTTGGAGAGACAGGGGGCAGGGAAGCAGTACTTC. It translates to CASSLERQGAGKQYF.

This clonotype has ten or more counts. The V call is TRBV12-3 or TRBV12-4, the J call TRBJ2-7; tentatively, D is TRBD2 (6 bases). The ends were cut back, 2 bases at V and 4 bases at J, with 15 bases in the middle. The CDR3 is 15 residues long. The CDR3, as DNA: TGTGCCAGCAGTTTATTACGCGGGGAACGGTACGAGCAGTACTTC. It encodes CASSLLRGERYEQYF.